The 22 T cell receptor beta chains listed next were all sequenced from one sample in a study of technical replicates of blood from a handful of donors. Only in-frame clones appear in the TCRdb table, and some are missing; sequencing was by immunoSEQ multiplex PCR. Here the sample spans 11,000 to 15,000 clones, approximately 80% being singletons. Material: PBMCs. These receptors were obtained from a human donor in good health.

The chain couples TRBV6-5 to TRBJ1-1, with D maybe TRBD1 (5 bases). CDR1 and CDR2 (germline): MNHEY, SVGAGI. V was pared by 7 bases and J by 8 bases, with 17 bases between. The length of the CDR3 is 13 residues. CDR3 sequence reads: CASNRVGASEAFF. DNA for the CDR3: TGTGCCAGCAATCGCGTTGGGGCGTCCGAAGCTTTCTTT.

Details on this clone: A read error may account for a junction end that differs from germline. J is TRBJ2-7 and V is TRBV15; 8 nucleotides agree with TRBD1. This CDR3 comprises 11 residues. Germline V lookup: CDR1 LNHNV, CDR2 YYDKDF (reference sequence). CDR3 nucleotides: TGTGCCACCCCGCAGATTCAACAGGGGGACTTC. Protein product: CATPQIQQGDF.

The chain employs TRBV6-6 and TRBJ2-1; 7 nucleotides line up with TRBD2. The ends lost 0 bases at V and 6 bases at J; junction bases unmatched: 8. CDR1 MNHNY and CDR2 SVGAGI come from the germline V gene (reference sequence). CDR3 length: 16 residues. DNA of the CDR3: TGTGCCAGCAGTTACTCGGGCGGCGGGAGTGGCAATGAGCAGTTCTTC. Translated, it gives CASSYSGGGSGNEQFF.

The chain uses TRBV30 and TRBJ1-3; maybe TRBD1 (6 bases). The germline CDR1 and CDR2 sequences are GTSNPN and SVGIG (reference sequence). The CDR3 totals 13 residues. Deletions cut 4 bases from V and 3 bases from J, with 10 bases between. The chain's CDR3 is CAWTQGGGNTIYF. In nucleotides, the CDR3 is TGTGCCTGGACACAAGGGGGTGGAAACACCATATATTTT.

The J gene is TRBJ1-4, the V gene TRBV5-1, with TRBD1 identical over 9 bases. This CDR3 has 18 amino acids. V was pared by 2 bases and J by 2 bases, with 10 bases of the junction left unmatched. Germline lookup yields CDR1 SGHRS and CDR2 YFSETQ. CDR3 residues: CASSFGGQGRYTNEKLFF. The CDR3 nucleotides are TGCGCCAGCAGCTTCGGGGGACAGGGTAGATATACTAATGAAAAACTGTTTTTT.

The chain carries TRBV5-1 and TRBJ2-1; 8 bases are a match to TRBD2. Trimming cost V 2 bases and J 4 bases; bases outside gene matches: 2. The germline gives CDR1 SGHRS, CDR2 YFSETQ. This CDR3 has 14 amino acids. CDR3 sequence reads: CASSFGRDYNEQFF. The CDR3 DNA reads TGCGCCAGCAGCTTCGGGAGGGATTACAATGAGCAGTTCTTC. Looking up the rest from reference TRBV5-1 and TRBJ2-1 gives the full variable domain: KAGVTQTPRYLIKTRGQQVTLSCSPISGHRSVSWYQQTPGQGLQFLFEYFSETQRNKGNFPGRFSGRQFSNSRSEMNVSTLELGDSALYLCASSFGRDYNEQFFGPGTRLTVL.

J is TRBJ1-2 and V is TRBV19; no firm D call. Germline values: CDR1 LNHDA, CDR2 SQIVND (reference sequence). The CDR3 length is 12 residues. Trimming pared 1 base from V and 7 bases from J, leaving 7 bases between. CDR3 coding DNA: TGTGCCAGTAGTATAGTTGGCAGTGGCTACACCTTC. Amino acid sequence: CASSIVGSGYTF. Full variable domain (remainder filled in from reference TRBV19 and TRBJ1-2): DGGITQSPKYLFRKEGQNVTLSCEQNLNHDAMYWYRQDPGQGLRLIYYSQIVNDFQKGDIAEGYSVSREKKESFPLTVTSAQKNPTAFYLCASSIVGSGYTFGSGTRLTVV.

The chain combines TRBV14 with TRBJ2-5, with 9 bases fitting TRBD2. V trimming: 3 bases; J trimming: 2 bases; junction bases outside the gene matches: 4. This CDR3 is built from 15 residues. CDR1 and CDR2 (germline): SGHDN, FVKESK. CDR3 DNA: TGTGCCAGCAGCCAGTGGCTAGCGGGACAAGAGACCCAGTACTTC. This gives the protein CASSQWLAGQETQYF.

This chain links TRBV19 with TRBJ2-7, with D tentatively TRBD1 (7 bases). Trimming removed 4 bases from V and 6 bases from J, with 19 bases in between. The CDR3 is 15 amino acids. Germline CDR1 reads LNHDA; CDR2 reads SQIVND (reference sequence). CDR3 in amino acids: CASSSSPGQEGEQYF. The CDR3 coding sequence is TGTGCCAGTAGTAGCTCACCCGGACAGGAGGGCGAGCAGTACTTC. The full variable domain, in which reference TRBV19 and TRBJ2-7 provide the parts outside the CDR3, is DGGITQSPKYLFRKEGQNVTLSCEQNLNHDAMYWYRQDPGQGLRLIYYSQIVNDFQKGDIAEGYSVSREKKESFPLTVTSAQKNPTAFYLCASSSSPGQEGEQYFGPGTRLTVT.

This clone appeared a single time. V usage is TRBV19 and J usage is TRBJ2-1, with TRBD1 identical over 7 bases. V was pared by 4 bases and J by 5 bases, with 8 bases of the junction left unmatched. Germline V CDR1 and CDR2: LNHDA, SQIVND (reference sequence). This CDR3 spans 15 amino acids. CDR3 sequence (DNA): TGTGCCAGTAGTACCCCCGGGACAGTAGACAATGAGCAGTTCTTC. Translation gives CASSTPGTVDNEQFF.

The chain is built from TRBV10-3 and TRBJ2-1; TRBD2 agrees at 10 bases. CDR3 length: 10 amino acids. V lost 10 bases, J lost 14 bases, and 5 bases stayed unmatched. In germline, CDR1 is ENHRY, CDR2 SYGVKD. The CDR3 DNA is TGTGCCACCTCTAGCGGGAGAAAGTTCTTC. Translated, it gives CATSSGRKFF.

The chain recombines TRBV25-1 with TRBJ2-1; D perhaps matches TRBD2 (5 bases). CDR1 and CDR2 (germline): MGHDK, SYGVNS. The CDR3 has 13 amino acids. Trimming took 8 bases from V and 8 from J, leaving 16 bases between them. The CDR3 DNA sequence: TGTGCCAGCCAAACTCAAGGGAGTCATGAGCAGTTCTTC. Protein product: CASQTQGSHEQFF.

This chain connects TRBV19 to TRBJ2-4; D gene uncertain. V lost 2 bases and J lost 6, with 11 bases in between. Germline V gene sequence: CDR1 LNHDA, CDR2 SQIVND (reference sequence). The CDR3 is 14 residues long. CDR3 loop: CASSIISMVNIQYF. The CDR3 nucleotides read TGTGCCAGTAGTATAATTAGCATGGTAAACATTCAGTACTTC.

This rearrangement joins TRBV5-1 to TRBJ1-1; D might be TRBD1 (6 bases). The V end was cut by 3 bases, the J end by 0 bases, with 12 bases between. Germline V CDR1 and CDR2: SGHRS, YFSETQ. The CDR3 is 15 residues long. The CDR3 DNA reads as TGCGCCAGCAGCTACACGACAGGATTGAACACTGAAGCTTTCTTT. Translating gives CASSYTTGLNTEAFF. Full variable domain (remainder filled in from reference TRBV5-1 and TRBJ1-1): KAGVTQTPRYLIKTRGQQVTLSCSPISGHRSVSWYQQTPGQGLQFLFEYFSETQRNKGNFPGRFSGRQFSNSRSEMNVSTLELGDSALYLCASSYTTGLNTEAFFGQGTRLTVV.

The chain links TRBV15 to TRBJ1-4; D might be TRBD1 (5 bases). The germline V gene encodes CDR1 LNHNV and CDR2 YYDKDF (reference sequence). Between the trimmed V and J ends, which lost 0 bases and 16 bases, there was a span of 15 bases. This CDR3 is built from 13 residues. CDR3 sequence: CATSRDRNRRSFF. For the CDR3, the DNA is TGTGCCACCAGCAGAGATAGGAACAGGCGGTCGTTTTTT.

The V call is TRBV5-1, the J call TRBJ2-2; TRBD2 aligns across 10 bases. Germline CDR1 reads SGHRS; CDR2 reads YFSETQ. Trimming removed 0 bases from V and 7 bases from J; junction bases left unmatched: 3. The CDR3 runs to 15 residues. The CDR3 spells CASSLAAGGVGELFF. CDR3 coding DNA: TGCGCCAGCAGCTTGGCAGCGGGAGGGGTCGGGGAGCTGTTTTTT. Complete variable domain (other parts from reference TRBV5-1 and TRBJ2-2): KAGVTQTPRYLIKTRGQQVTLSCSPISGHRSVSWYQQTPGQGLQFLFEYFSETQRNKGNFPGRFSGRQFSNSRSEMNVSTLELGDSALYLCASSLAAGGVGELFFGEGSRLTVL.

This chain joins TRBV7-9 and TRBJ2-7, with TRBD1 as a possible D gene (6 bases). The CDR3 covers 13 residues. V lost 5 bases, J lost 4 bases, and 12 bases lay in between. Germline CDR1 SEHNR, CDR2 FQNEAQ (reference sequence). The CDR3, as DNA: TGTGCCAGCAGCGCCGGACAGCCGTACGAGCAGTACTTC. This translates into CASSAGQPYEQYF.

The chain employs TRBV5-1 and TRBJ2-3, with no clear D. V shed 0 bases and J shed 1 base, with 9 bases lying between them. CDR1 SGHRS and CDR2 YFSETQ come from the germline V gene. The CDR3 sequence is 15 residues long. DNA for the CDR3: TGCGCCAGCAGCTTGGTAGAGCCTGGCACAGATACGCAGTATTTT. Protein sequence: CASSLVEPGTDTQYF.

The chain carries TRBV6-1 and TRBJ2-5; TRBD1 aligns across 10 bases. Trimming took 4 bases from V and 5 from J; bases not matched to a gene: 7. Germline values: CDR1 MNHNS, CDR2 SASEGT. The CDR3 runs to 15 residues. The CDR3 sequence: CASSAGTGDGETQYF. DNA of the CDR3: TGTGCCAGCAGTGCCGGGACAGGGGATGGTGAGACCCAGTACTTC.

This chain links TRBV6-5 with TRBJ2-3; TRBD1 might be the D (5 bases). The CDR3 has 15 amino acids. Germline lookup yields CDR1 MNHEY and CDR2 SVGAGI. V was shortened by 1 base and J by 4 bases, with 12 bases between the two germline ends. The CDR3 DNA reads TGTGCCAGCAGTTACTTGGGTAGGGGCTCAGATACGCAGTATTTT. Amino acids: CASSYLGRGSDTQYF.

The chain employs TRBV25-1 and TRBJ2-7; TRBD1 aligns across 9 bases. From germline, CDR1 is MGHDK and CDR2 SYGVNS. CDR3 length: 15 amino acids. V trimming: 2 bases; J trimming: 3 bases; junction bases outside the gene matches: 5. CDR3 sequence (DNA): TGTGCCAGCAGTGAAGAAGGGACAGGGAACTACGAGCAGTACTTC. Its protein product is CASSEEGTGNYEQYF.

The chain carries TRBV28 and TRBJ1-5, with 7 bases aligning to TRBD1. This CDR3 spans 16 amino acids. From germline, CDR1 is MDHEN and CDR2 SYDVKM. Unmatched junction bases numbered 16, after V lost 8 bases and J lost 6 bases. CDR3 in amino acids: CASVDNRGSSIQPQHF. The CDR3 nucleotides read TGTGCCAGCGTGGATAACAGGGGATCCTCCATTCAGCCCCAGCATTTT.